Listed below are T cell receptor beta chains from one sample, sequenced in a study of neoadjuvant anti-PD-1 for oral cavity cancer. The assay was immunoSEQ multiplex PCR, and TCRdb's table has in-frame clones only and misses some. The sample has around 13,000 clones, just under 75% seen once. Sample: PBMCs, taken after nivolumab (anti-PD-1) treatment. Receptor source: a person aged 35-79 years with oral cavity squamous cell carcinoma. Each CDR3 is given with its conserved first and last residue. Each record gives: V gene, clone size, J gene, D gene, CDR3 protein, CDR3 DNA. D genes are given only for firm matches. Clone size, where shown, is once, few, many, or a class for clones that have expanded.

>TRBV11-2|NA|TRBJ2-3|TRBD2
CASSYIRLAGGPGDTQYF
TGTGCCAGCAGCTATATCAGACTAGCGGGGGGGCCTGGAGATACGCAGTATTTT
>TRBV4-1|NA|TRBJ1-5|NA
CASSQGWQGFSNQPQHF
TGCGCCAGCAGCCAAGGGTGGCAGGGGTTCTCCAATCAGCCCCAGCATTTT
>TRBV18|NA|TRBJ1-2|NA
CASSPDGPYGYTF
TGTGCCAGCTCACCAGACGGTCCCTATGGCTACACCTTC
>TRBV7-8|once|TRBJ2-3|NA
CASSLRGISTDTQYF
TGTGCCAGCAGCTTACGCGGGATCAGCACAGATACGCAGTATTTT
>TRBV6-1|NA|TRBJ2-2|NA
CASSGHKNTGELFF
TGTGCCAGCAGCGGACACAAGAACACCGGGGAGCTGTTTTTT
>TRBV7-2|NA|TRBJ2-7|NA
CASSLGNDYEQYF
TGTGCCAGCAGCCTCGGCAACGACTACGAGCAGTACTTC
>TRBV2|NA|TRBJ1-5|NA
CASGRQAAQHF
TGTGCCAGCGGCCGACAGGCAGCCCAGCATTTT
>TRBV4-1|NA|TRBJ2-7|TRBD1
CASSQSGTELYEQYF
TGCGCCAGCAGCCAGTCCGGGACAGAACTCTACGAGCAGTACTTC
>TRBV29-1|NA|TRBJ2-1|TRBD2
CSVLPTSGTYNEQFF
TGCAGCGTACTTCCGACTAGCGGGACCTACAATGAGCAGTTCTTC
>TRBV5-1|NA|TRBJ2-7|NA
CASSLVPRLGKHTYEQYF
TGCGCCAGCAGCTTGGTACCCCGGCTGGGTAAGCATACCTACGAGCAGTACTTC
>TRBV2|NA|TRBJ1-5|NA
CASRRYSNQPQHF
TGTGCCAGCAGACGATATAGCAATCAGCCCCAGCATTTT
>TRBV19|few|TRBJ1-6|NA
CASTGTFNSPLHF
TGTGCCAGTACGGGGACCTTCAATTCACCCCTCCACTTT
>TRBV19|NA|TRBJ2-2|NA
CASSPTATGELFF
TGTGCCAGTAGCCCCACGGCCACCGGGGAGCTGTTTTTT
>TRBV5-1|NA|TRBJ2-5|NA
CASSLEGAGETQYF
TGCGCCAGCAGCTTGGAAGGGGCGGGAGAGACCCAGTACTTC
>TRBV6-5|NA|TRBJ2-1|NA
CASITREYNEQFF
TGTGCCAGTATTACTCGGGAGTACAATGAGCAGTTCTTC
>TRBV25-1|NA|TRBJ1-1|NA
CASSGELRNTEAFF
TGTGCCAGCAGTGGGGAGCTGAGGAACACTGAAGCTTTCTTT
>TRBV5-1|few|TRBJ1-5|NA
CASSLEGGSNQPQHF
TGCGCCAGCAGCTTGGAGGGCGGTAGCAATCAGCCCCAGCATTTT
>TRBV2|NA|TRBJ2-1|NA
CASSDQYEQFF
TGTGCCAGCAGCGACCAGTATGAGCAGTTCTTC
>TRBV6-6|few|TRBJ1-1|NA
CASTNRPVGTEAFF
TGTGCCAGTACAAACAGGCCCGTAGGGACTGAAGCTTTCTTT
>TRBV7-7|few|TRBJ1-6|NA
CASTITGHNSPLHF
TGTGCTAGCACCATAACAGGGCACAATTCACCCCTCCACTTT
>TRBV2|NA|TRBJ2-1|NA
CASSGRGVDEQFF
TGTGCCAGCAGCGGACGAGGTGTCGATGAGCAGTTCTTC
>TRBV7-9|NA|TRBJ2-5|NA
CASSPGIQKETQYF
TGTGCCAGCAGCCCCGGGATCCAGAAAGAGACCCAGTACTTC
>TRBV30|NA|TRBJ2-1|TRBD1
CASGTGMNEQFF
TGTGCCTCCGGGACAGGGATGAATGAGCAGTTCTTC
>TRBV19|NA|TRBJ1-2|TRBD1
CATQGASNYGYTF
TGTGCCACCCAGGGGGCATCCAACTATGGCTACACCTTC